This T cell receptor (beta chain) was identified in a study of cytomegalovirus exposure and HLA in healthy donors (dated by TCRdb to about 2017). Describing the broader study: According to an earlier analysis of a few hundred of the donors, 150 million to 200 million T cells yielded 95 million to 140 million unique TCR beta sequences and approximately 300 Gb of sequence data. An early release that covered some 630 HLA-typed donors contained approximately 300 gigabases of sequencing data and 70 million to 100 million unique TCR sequences. The genetic ancestry cluster associated with self-reported Caucasian donors included 70% to 85% of the 398 genotyped donors. The study aimed to test whether signatures of past pathogen exposure could be identified by cataloging public T cell receptors. The study used immunosequencing to profile the T cell repertoires of 600 to 850 subjects and linked those repertoires to cytomegalovirus serostatus. Along with the 666-subject first cohort, a separate validation cohort of over a hundred different subjects was used. To predict cytomegalovirus infection status, the study combined high-throughput TCR immunosequencing, statistical association of individual TCRs with disease status, and machine learning. A later analysis re-analyzed previously published TCR beta repertoires from roughly 690 donors and added high-resolution HLA genotyping to study TCR occurrence patterns. Rather than drawing on any new phenotypic data, the later analysis identified candidate immune exposures from TCR beta sequences and the way those sequences occurred across donors. In an earlier analysis of 500 to 650 of the donors, high-throughput TCR beta sequencing was used to judge whether each TCR beta V gene segment behaved as functional or pseudogenic. Donor age, sex, ethnicity and CMV serostatus were compiled together with the repertoire data. A later genetic analysis used genome-wide SNP genotypes for about 60% of the roughly 700 donors, treating that subset as a discovery cohort. Every repertoire in the discovery cohort had been generated on one and the same sequencing platform. HLA typing covered class I and class II loci at four-digit resolution. Typing coverage differed by locus: A, B, C, DRB1 and DQB1 were typed in roughly 620-630 donors, DQA1 in approximately 520, DPA1 in some 610, and DPB1 in 450 to 490. Roughly 5 DR-DQ haplotypes were treated as single units for association and clustering because of strong linkage in the cohort. Among some 400 genotyped donors of the cohort, an average of approximately 200,000 unique TCR beta nucleotide sequences was sequenced per donor, of which roughly 17% were non-productive.

To prepare the library, the immunoSEQ multiplex PCR assay was applied. For the multiplex PCR, a mixture combining 60 forward primers for TCR Vbeta segments and 13 reverse primers for TCR Jbeta segments was used. Amplification of the CDR3 region of rearranged TCR beta genes was performed with a multiplex PCR assay on genomic DNA. The Illumina HiSeq System was used to sequence the amplified TCR beta libraries as 87-base-pair reads. As for the authors' bioinformatics: In a later analysis, tens of millions of unique TCR beta chains were counted across the 500 to 700 repertoires, and roughly 11 million of these chains were shared by at least two donors. Raw reads were error-corrected and collapsed into unique sequences with a nearest-neighbor algorithm that merged closely related sequences to remove PCR and sequencing errors. Alignment of CDR3 sequences to IMGT reference sequences was used to assign V, D and J gene segments. For a sequence to be retained, a match of at least six nucleotides to both a V gene segment and a J gene segment was required. A rearrangement counted as productive if the CDR3 had no stop codons and remained in frame with V and J, and every other rearrangement counted as non-productive. Following IMGT convention, CDR3 was defined as the stretch from the second conserved V-encoded cysteine up to the conserved J-encoded phenylalanine. The earlier analysis of approximately 500 of the donors excluded sequences that lacked an unambiguous match to a single V gene segment. In an earlier analysis of approximately 590 of the donors, a V segment was called functional when productive rearrangements were above 56.7%, and segregating when the standard deviation between donors exceeded 5%. To diagnose cytomegalovirus status from the catalog of TCR beta chain sequences, a statistical classification framework was built. A later analysis assigned V and J genes by comparing TCR nucleotide sequences with IMGT/GENE-DB human TR gene sequences. A later analysis assigned CDR3 sequences and most-parsimonious VDJ recombination scenarios with the TCRdist pipeline. In a later analysis, each TCR beta chain was defined by its CDR3 amino acid sequence together with its V-gene family, and reads without a unique V-gene family were excluded. In a later analysis, 550 to 650 highly shared, low-generation-probability nucleotide sequences were removed to address suspected cross-contamination and a sequencing artifact. A later analysis calculated a clonal expansion index for each public chain from normalized within-repertoire ranks of inferred template counts. In a later analysis, generation probabilities were computed with a VDJ recombination model fitted to out-of-frame rearrangements, and the resulting probabilities were checked against IGoR. A later analysis scored TCR-TCR, TCR-HLA and TCR-CMV co-occurrence with hypergeometric tests, applying a repertoire-size bias correction to TCR pairs. To estimate false discovery rates, a later analysis permuted the HLA or CMV assignments 20 times. In a later analysis, co-occurring TCRs were grouped using DBSCAN, with TCRdist sequence similarity added in when clustering inside HLA-allele-positive subsets. For co-occurrence clustering, repertoires with fewer than 30,000 or more than 120,000 public chains were excluded, along with about five repertoires with anomalous nucleotide sharing. TCRdb retrieved this table from immuneACCESS and kept in-frame rearrangements only. Not all clones are present; in checked studies, unresolved V genes account for under half, and no reason is known for the remainder. That table gives V, J and clone size, and the DNA gave D and trimming. Recorded for this sample are about 150,000 clones; around 60% of them occurred a single time. The top ten hold about 7.1% of the sample.

As regards this clone: Its antigen is not yet known. Per-base qualities were not stored, and no clone one base away is much larger.

In total, about 650 healthy bone marrow donors made up the cohort. At the time of sampling, every cohort member was nominally healthy, though immune exposures that went unrecorded were likely present. The donor tested CMV seropositive and was one of the 289 seropositive cohort members. Every donor gave a peripheral blood sample, and the peripheral blood mononuclear cells from that sample were used for TCR beta sequencing. The Qiagen DNeasy Blood Extraction Kit was used to extract genomic DNA from the blood cell samples. The CDR3 runs 17 residues from the cysteine to the phenylalanine. Just the 51-base CDR3 DNA is kept, in frame starting at base 1. For this chain, trimming is 0 bases at the V end and 7 bases at the J end, and the number of junction bases without a gene match is 9. The germline V gene encodes CDR1 LGHNA and CDR2 YNFKEQ. Summary of the overall study and its limitations: The classifier was reported to diagnose cytomegalovirus status with high specificity and sensitivity in both the original and validation cohorts. At a false discovery rate of 0.05, a later analysis linked about 17,000 TCR beta sequences to specific HLA alleles. In this cohort, only TCR beta chains were sequenced, and detectable features were limited by the absence of alpha or paired-chain data. HLA typing was unavailable for some donors at each locus, so association tests used only the typed subset. In a later analysis, HLA-associated TCR beta chains were found to be more clonally expanded and to have lower generation probabilities than equally common non-associated chains. Because the 87-base-pair reads could not distinguish some IMGT-functional V segments, including TRBV6-2 and TRBV6-3, those segments were excluded. An earlier analysis of approximately 600 of the donors showed that most TCR beta V segments appeared in productive rearrangements either about 87% or about 30% of the time, which broadly matched IMGT annotations. While some public TCRs were present in many individuals, most TCR sequences turned up only very rarely across donors. The earlier analysis of about 600 of the donors excluded around 17 rarely observed V segments, including chromosome 9 orphons, because counts were too low. It was suggested by the authors that the approach could potentially be generalized to other disease states and immunological phenotypes. In vitro tests confirmed that a few of the cytomegalovirus-associated TCR beta chains recognize cytomegalovirus antigens. A further reported finding was that TCR beta sequences accurately predicted the HLA-A and HLA-B alleles for most subjects in the first cohort. Correlated functional status among segregating V segments might be attributable to linkage disequilibrium, but an unknown experimental factor could not be ruled out. According to a later analysis, most CMV-associated TCR beta chains appeared to be HLA-restricted, and the HLA associations seemed to be driven largely by CMV exposure. A later genetic analysis reported fewer N-insertions in productive TCRs among donors in an Asian-associated ancestry cluster than the roughly 700-donor mean. A later analysis found that TCR association rates varied across HLA loci, with DRB1 alleles showing the most associated TCRs and HLA-C alleles the fewest. According to a later analysis, parvovirus B19, influenza, CMV and Epstein-Barr virus appeared linked to several top co-occurrence clusters. A group of highly shared sequence variants was considered likely to be a technical artifact of the sequencing pipeline. The study gave a list of roughly 150 TCR beta chains associated with cytomegalovirus. CMV serostatus was the only immune exposure information available for the cohort. The presence/absence analyses assumed that sequencing depth was roughly uniform across donors, and that assumption may not be true. When HLA alleles, especially DR and DQ, strongly co-occurred, TCR associations were difficult to assign to individual alleles. An association between a missense DCLRE1C variant and V-gene and J-gene trimming of TCR beta chains was found in a later genetic analysis and replicated in an independent cohort.

Sequencing input: PBMCs. The receptor's source is a woman aged 55-70 years in good health and CMV-seropositive. The chain joins TRBV4-2 to TRBJ2-5; the junction holds 12 bases that match TRBD2. The CDR3 is CASSQESKGLAGGTQYF. The DNA reads TGTGCCAGCAGCCAAGAAAGCAAGGGACTAGCGGGTGGGACCCAGTACTTC.